A single sample is the source of the 21 T cell receptor beta chains below, sequenced in a study of identical twins' blood T cells. One entry per CDR3 protein, called by TCRdb with MiXCR from the 5' RACE reads. The repertoire holds a few hundred thousand distinct CDR3 sequences, with 25% to 35% as singletons. The sequenced sample was PBMCs. Receptors originate from a woman between 18 and 50 years old in good health.

This clonotype was recorded many times. The chain uses TRBV29-1 and TRBJ2-5, with D possibly TRBD1 on 5 matching bases. The CDR3 runs 12 residues. CDR1 is SQVTM and CDR2 is ANQGSEA in the germline V gene. V dropped 4 bases and J dropped 1 base, with 7 bases sitting between them. Written as DNA, the CDR3 is TGCAGCGTTGTGCAGGGCCAAGAGACCCAGTACTTC. Residues: CSVVQGQETQYF.

In this sample, this clonotype turned up a few times. Relative to the germline gene, one junction end is altered; a read error may explain this. This chain uses TRBV13 with TRBJ1-1, with TRBD1 matching over 10 bases. Germline CDR1 PRHDT, CDR2 FYEKMQ (reference sequence). The CDR3 runs to 16 residues. CDR3 sequence reads: CASSSPAGQGIEFTIF. Here the CDR3 DNA reads TGTGCCAGCAGCTCCCCAGCGGGACAGGGGATAGAGTTTACCATCTTT.

V usage is TRBV27 and J usage is TRBJ2-7, with 7 bases matching TRBD2. The CDR3 sequence is 15 residues long. In germline, CDR1 is MNHEY, CDR2 SMNVEV (reference sequence). V gave up 0 bases and J gave up 5 bases; unmatched junction bases: 7. The CDR3 DNA reads as TGTGCCAGCAGTTTATCTCCCGGCGGGAGCCACGAGCAGTACTTC. Translating gives CASSLSPGGSHEQYF.

The table lists this clonotype with a few counts. This rearrangement joins TRBV6-1 to TRBJ2-5, with D possibly matching TRBD2 (5 bases). The CDR3 is 13 amino acids. V was shortened by 3 bases and J by 5 bases, with 10 bases between the two germline ends. CDR1 is MNHNS, CDR2 SASEGT, per germline. The CDR3 spells CASSDGLRETQYF. CDR3 nucleotides: TGTGCCAGCAGTGACGGACTCAGGGAGACCCAGTACTTC.

This clonotype was detected a few times. The rearrangement joins TRBV20-1 to TRBJ1-2; 11 bases align to TRBD1. V dropped 6 bases and J dropped 2; count of bases not matched to a gene: 2. The CDR3 sequence is 13 residues long. CDR1 and CDR2 from the germline V gene are DFQATT and SNEGSKA (reference sequence). The CDR3 coding sequence is TGCAGTGCGCGGACAGGGGGCAACTATGGCTACACCTTC. Encoded protein: CSARTGGNYGYTF.

V usage is TRBV5-1 and J usage is TRBJ2-7; TRBD1 matches at 9 bases. Trimming removed 1 base from V and 6 bases from J; junction bases left unmatched: 8. CDR1 is SGHRS, CDR2 YFSETQ, per germline. This CDR3 has 15 residues. The CDR3 sequence: CASSLQPGQGFEQYF. In nucleotides, the CDR3 is TGCGCCAGCAGCTTGCAACCGGGACAGGGATTCGAGCAGTACTTC.

Ten or more counts support this clonotype. The chain uses TRBV19 and TRBJ2-7, with no clear D. The CDR3 is made up of 13 amino acids. The germline gives CDR1 LNHDA, CDR2 SQIVND (reference sequence). V was trimmed by 2 bases and J by 5 bases, leaving 10 bases between them. DNA of the CDR3: TGTGCCAGTAGTATATCGAGTGGGAACGAGCAGTACTTC. This gives the protein CASSISSGNEQYF.

This clonotype was picked up one time. Written as DNA, the CDR3 is TGCAGTGCTAGTGGAGGACTAGGGAGTCGGAATGAGCAGTTCTTC. As protein: CSASGGLGSRNEQFF. The chain links TRBV20-1 to TRBJ2-1, with 7 bases identical to TRBD2. This CDR3 contains 15 residues. Looked up from germline, CDR1 is DFQATT and CDR2 is SNEGSKA (reference sequence). V was pared by 3 bases and J by 7 bases, with 12 bases of the junction left unmatched.

J is TRBJ1-2 and V is TRBV9, with TRBD1 identical over 11 bases. The J segment lost 4 bases and the V segment lost 3 bases, leaving 8 bases of the junction unmatched. From germline, CDR1 is SGDLS and CDR2 YYNGEE. The CDR3 loop spans 16 amino acids. The CDR3 sequence: CASSDGTGGQSYGYTF. The CDR3 nucleotides are TGTGCCAGCAGCGACGGGACAGGGGGTCAGTCCTATGGCTACACCTTC.

This clonotype was seen only a few times. V is TRBV12-3 or TRBV12-4 and J is TRBJ2-4; TRBD2 matches 9 bases. V was pared by 3 bases and J by 6 bases, with 3 bases of the junction left unmatched. The CDR3 is 14 residues long. The CDR3 DNA is TGTGCCAGCAGTTTGCGGGAGGGCGCAAACATTCAGTACTTC. This translates into CASSLREGANIQYF.

The chain joins TRBV4-2 to TRBJ2-7; D gene ambiguous. The CDR3 extends over 15 amino acids. The V gene's germline CDR1 is LGHNA and CDR2 YNFKEQ. V shed 1 base and J shed 2 bases, with 12 bases lying between them. CDR3 region: CASSQGLSYAYEQYF. CDR3 coding DNA: TGTGCCAGCAGCCAAGGACTGAGTTACGCCTACGAGCAGTACTTC.

This clonotype was detected only a few times. The chain links TRBV29-1 to TRBJ2-6; D unresolved. CDR3 length: 14 amino acids. The germline V gene encodes CDR1 SQVTM and CDR2 ANQGSEA. V was trimmed by 6 bases and J by 4 bases, leaving 13 bases between them. CDR3: CSVEAQLGANVLTF. The DNA of the CDR3 is TGCAGCGTCGAGGCACAATTGGGGGCCAACGTCCTGACTTTC.

This clonotype was counted a few times. The J gene is TRBJ2-3, the V gene TRBV6-1, with TRBD2 as a possible D gene (5 bases). V lost 8 bases and J 2 bases, leaving 11 bases between the germline ends. This CDR3 has 13 residues. Germline CDR1 MNHNS, CDR2 SASEGT. The CDR3 reads CASPDGITDTQYF. The CDR3 DNA sequence: TGTGCCAGCCCGGACGGGATCACAGATACGCAGTATTTT.

This clonotype was detected many times. The V and J genes are TRBV7-2 and TRBJ2-3; D uncertain. CDR3 length: 12 residues. Germline CDR1 reads SGHTA; CDR2 reads FQGNSA. V gave up 8 bases and J gave up 4 bases, with 10 bases separating them. CDR3 DNA sequence: TGTGCCAGCGGATCATATTCAGATACGCAGTATTTT. Translated, it gives CASGSYSDTQYF. Filled out from reference TRBV7-2 and TRBJ2-3, the complete variable domain reads GAGVSQSPSNKVTEKGKDVELRCDPISGHTALYWYRQSLGQGLEFLIYFQGNSAPDKSGLPSDRFSAERTGGSVSTLTIQRTQQEDSAVYLCASGSYSDTQYFGPGTRLTVL.

This clonotype was recorded a few times. This chain connects TRBV5-4 to TRBJ1-5; D remains unclear. The CDR3 is 16 amino acids. Per germline, CDR1 SGHNT and CDR2 YYREEE (reference sequence). The V and J ends lost 0 bases and 0 bases respectively, with 10 bases between them. In nucleotides, the CDR3 is TGTGCCAGCAGCTTGGACGGGCCCCATAGCAATCAGCCCCAGCATTTT. It is translated as CASSLDGPHSNQPQHF.

The chain combines TRBV7-2 with TRBJ1-1; D unresolved. Trimming left V 5 bases short and J 1 base short, with 14 bases between. There are 15 residues in the CDR3. The germline CDR1 and CDR2 sequences are SGHTA and FQGNSA. The CDR3 coding sequence is TGTGCCAGCAGCCCACGGGCCTCGAGGAACACTGAAGCTTTCTTT. Amino acids: CASSPRASRNTEAFF.

This chain uses TRBV6-5 with TRBJ2-3; D perhaps matches TRBD2 (6 bases). The germline gives CDR1 MNHEY, CDR2 SVGAGI. V was cut by 2 bases and J by 3 bases, with 9 bases left in between. This CDR3 region has 14 residues. The CDR3 loop reads CASSYGTQTDTQYF. CDR3 nucleotide sequence: TGTGCCAGCAGTTACGGGACTCAAACAGATACGCAGTATTTT.

The chain employs TRBV7-9 and TRBJ1-2; 10 bases fit TRBD1. Germline lookup yields CDR1 SEHNR and CDR2 FQNEAQ (reference sequence). J was trimmed by 5 bases and V by 6 bases; bases with no gene match: 12. The CDR3 sequence is 16 residues long. In nucleotides, the CDR3 is TGTGCCAGCAGTTTGTCGGGACAGGGGAATGTATATGGCTACACCTTC. Encoded protein: CASSLSGQGNVYGYTF.

This clonotype was picked up a small number of times. V usage is TRBV10-3 and J usage is TRBJ2-1; D remains unclear. CDR3 length equals 15 residues. From germline, CDR1 is ENHRY and CDR2 SYGVKD. Between the trimmed V and J ends, which lost 8 bases and 7 bases, there was a span of 21 bases. The CDR3 here is CAIAKEPQTENEQFF. In nucleotides, the CDR3 is TGTGCCATCGCAAAGGAGCCTCAAACGGAGAATGAGCAGTTCTTC.

The J gene is TRBJ1-2, the V gene TRBV14; perhaps TRBD1 as D (6 bases). The V and J ends lost 8 bases and 8 bases respectively, with 15 bases between them. This CDR3 has 12 residues. Germline CDR1 SGHDN, CDR2 FVKESK. As DNA, the CDR3 is TGTGCCAGCCGCAAAACAGGGTCCGGCTACACCTTC. Translated: CASRKTGSGYTF. Filled out from reference TRBV14 and TRBJ1-2, the complete variable domain reads EAGVTQFPSHSVIEKGQTVTLRCDPISGHDNLYWYRRVMGKEIKFLLHFVKESKQDESGMPNNRFLAERTGGTYSTLKVQPAELEDSGVYFCASRKTGSGYTFGSGTRLTVV.

This clonotype was observed a few times. V gene TRBV13 combines with J gene TRBJ1-1; maybe TRBD1 (5 bases). CDR3 length: 12 amino acids. From germline, CDR1 is PRHDT and CDR2 FYEKMQ (reference sequence). V lost 5 bases, J lost 11 bases, and 15 bases lay in between. CDR3 loop: CASSTSGTAAFF. Here the CDR3 DNA reads TGTGCCAGCAGCACCTCGGGGACCGCGGCTTTCTTT.